This T cell receptor (beta chain) was retrieved from a study of blood T cell repertoires in COVID-19. The table came from immunoSEQ multiplex PCR; TCRdb's copy has only in-frame clones and leaves some out. This sample has 50,000 or so clones, with under 85% found just once. The CDR3 length is 16 residues. V gave up 1 base and J gave up 5 bases; unmatched junction bases: 5. The germline CDR1 and CDR2 sequences are KGHSH and LQKENI. The specimen was peripheral blood. The chain uses TRBV18 and TRBJ2-2, with 9 bases that match TRBD2. The clonotype originates from a man aged 40-49 years with acute or convalescent COVID-19. In nucleotides, the CDR3 is TGTGCCAGCTCACCACGGTCTAGCGGGACAACCGGGGAGCTGTTTTTT. Protein product: CASSPRSSGTTGELFF.